This TCR beta chain was retrieved from a study of Graves' ophthalmopathy and Graves' hyperthyroidism. TCR beta CDR3 regions were amplified from RNA transcripts. An initial RT-PCR round employing HTBI primers preceded a second-round multiplex PCR. MiXCR, run by TCRdb on the multiplex PCR reads, gives a single entry per CDR3 protein. The repertoire has tens of thousands of distinct CDR3 sequences, around half of them found once; the top ten carry 26%. The germline gives CDR1 DFQATT, CDR2 SNEGSKA (reference sequence). The CDR3 consists of 14 residues. After removal of 3 bases from V and 2 bases from J, the junction contained 5 bases not matched to a gene. Overall study findings and caveats: Most expanded thyroid clonotypes above 0.001 frequency also appeared in blood.

Stable hyperthyroid donors showed no ophthalmopathy during 18 months follow-up. Concerning this clonotype itself: The antigen remains unidentified.

This receptor was taken from an adult woman with stable Graves' hyperthyroidism. The chain links TRBV20-1 to TRBJ2-5; 8 bases line up with TRBD1. Material: peripheral blood. The CDR3 nucleotides are TGCAGTGCTAGTCGCACAGGGGGGCAAGAGACCCAGTACTTC. Its protein is CSASRTGGQETQYF.